The rows below give T cell receptor beta chains drawn from one sample of a study of Graves' ophthalmopathy and Graves' hyperthyroidism. TCRdb independently ran MiXCR on the multiplex PCR reads; one entry per CDR3 protein. This sample has about 700,000 distinct CDR3 sequences, with over 40% found just once. Sample: peripheral blood. Receptors originate from an adult man with Graves' ophthalmopathy. Each CDR3 is given with its conserved first and last residue. The D gene is left open where the match is weak. Clone sizes are given selectively: once, few, many, or a class where the clone is expanded.

j_call v_call clone_size d_call cdr3_nt cdr3_aa
TRBJ1-1 TRBV6-2/TRBV6-3 few TRBD1 TGTGCCAGCAGTCAGGGGACAGGGGGCTTCGCTTTCTTT CASSQGTGGFAFF
TRBJ1-5 TRBV10-2 NA NA TGCGCCAGCCGCTACCTGCCGGGGGCAGGTCAGCCCCAGCATTTT CASRYLPGAGQPQHF
TRBJ1-2 TRBV3-1 once TRBD1 TGTGCCAGCAGCCATCGGACAGGCACAGAGTATGGCTACACCTTC CASSHRTGTEYGYTF
TRBJ1-4 TRBV9 NA TRBD1 TGTGCCAGCAGCGCGTTCCTCGACAGGGGAGGAGAAAAACTGTTTTTT CASSAFLDRGGEKLFF
TRBJ2-5 TRBV24-1 NA TRBD1 TGTGCCACCAGTGCCGACAGGGGCGAGACCCAGTACTTC CATSADRGETQYF
TRBJ2-7 TRBV5-6 few NA TGTGCCAGCAGCTTGATGAGGTGGAGCTCCTACGAGCAGTACTTC CASSLMRWSSYEQYF
TRBJ2-2 TRBV11-2 few NA TGTGCCACCCGGAGGGGTCCCGTGGACACCGGGGAGCTGTTTTTT CATRRGPVDTGELFF
TRBJ1-5 TRBV10-3 many NA TGTGCCATCAGTGATAGCAATCAGCCCCAGCATTTT CAISDSNQPQHF
TRBJ2-7 TRBV2 once TRBD1 TGTGCCAGCAGCGAGGGGACAGGTCAAGCGGATGTGCAGTACTTC CASSEGTGQADVQYF
TRBJ2-5 TRBV7-2 many NA TGTGCCAGCAGCTTTCAAGACGCGGGGGAGACCCAGTACTTC CASSFQDAGETQYF
TRBJ2-7 TRBV25-1 few TRBD1 TGTGCCAGCAGCGTGGGGGACAGGGGGAAGCAGTACTTC CASSVGDRGKQYF
TRBJ1-1 TRBV4-2 NA NA TGTGCCAGCAGCCAACAAACAGAGAACACTGAAGCTTTCTTT CASSQQTENTEAFF